The rows below give T cell receptor beta chains drawn from one sample of a study of cytomegalovirus exposure and HLA in healthy donors. Sequenced by immunoSEQ multiplex PCR; TCRdb stores in-frame clones only, minus some. The sample contains roughly 200,000 clones, roughly four fifths of which appear only once. The sequenced sample was PBMCs. The receptors originated from a man younger than 40 in good health and CMV-seronegative. Both conserved end residues are part of each CDR3. The D gene is left open where the match is weak. Some rows have no size entry. The others give once, few or many, or a class for an expanded clone.

D gene,clone size,J gene,V gene,CDR3 DNA,CDR3 protein
TRBD2,once,TRBJ2-7,TRBV7-9,TGTGCCAGCAGCCATACTGAGGGACTAGCGGAGCCCTACGAGCAGTACTTC,CASSHTEGLAEPYEQYF
TRBD1,few,TRBJ1-4,TRBV6-5,TGTGCCAGCAGTGGCAGGGGGAATGAAAAACTGTTTTTT,CASSGRGNEKLFF
.,.,TRBJ2-3,TRBV2,TGTGCCAGCAGAGTGGGGAGTCCCACAGATACGCAGTATTTT,CASRVGSPTDTQYF
TRBD1,once,TRBJ2-1,TRBV7-3,TGTGCCAGCAGCTTCAGGGGGCCACTGAGCTCCTACAATGAGCAGTTCTTC,CASSFRGPLSSYNEQFF
TRBD1,.,TRBJ1-3,TRBV7-2,TGTGCCAGCAGCAAGACAGGGAGCTCTGGAAACACCATATATTTT,CASSKTGSSGNTIYF
.,.,TRBJ2-3,TRBV5-4,TGTGCCAGCAGCTTGTCCTCAGATACGCAGTATTTT,CASSLSSDTQYF
TRBD2,.,TRBJ2-1,TRBV27,TGTGCCAGCAGTCCTCTATCTAGCGGGAGAGGAAATGAGCAGTTCTTC,CASSPLSSGRGNEQFF
TRBD1,.,TRBJ2-1,TRBV29-1,TGCAGCGTACCGACAGGGGGATCTATATACTACTCCTACAATGAGCAGTTCTTC,CSVPTGGSIYYSYNEQFF
TRBD1,.,TRBJ2-5,TRBV9,TGTGCCAGCAGCGGGGGACAGCACCAAGAGACCCAGTACTTC,CASSGGQHQETQYF
TRBD1,.,TRBJ1-1,TRBV30,TGTGCCTGGAGGAGCGGACAGGGGACAAACACTGAAGCTTTCTTT,CAWRSGQGTNTEAFF
.,.,TRBJ1-1,TRBV4-1,TGCGCCAGCAGCCGCTTCGCTAGTCCCATGAACACTGAAGCTTTCTTT,CASSRFASPMNTEAFF
.,.,TRBJ1-1,TRBV10-3,TGTGCCATCAGTGAGTTGACAGATGAAGCTTTCTTT,CAISELTDEAFF
TRBD1,.,TRBJ2-2,TRBV28,TGTGCCAGCAGTCTCCCCCGCACCGGGACAGGGAACACCGGGGAGCTGTTTTTT,CASSLPRTGTGNTGELFF
TRBD1,.,TRBJ1-2,TRBV2,TGTGCCAGCAGTGAGCAGGGGGCGCAATATGGCTACACCTTC,CASSEQGAQYGYTF
TRBD2,.,TRBJ2-2,TRBV10-2,TGCGCCAGCGGACTAGCGGGAGGGACCGGGGAGCTGTTTTTT,CASGLAGGTGELFF
.,few,TRBJ1-1,TRBV10-3,TGTGCCATCAGTGAGACAGAGAACACTGAAGCTTTCTTT,CAISETENTEAFF
TRBD2,.,TRBJ2-1,TRBV4-2,TGTGCCAGCAGCCAAGACGGGACTAGCGGGAGGGGCAATGAGCAGTTCTTC,CASSQDGTSGRGNEQFF
TRBD1,.,TRBJ1-2,TRBV2,TGTGCCAGCAGTGGGCTACGGACAGGGCACGGCTACACCTTC,CASSGLRTGHGYTF
.,.,TRBJ1-2,TRBV27,TGTGCCAGCTCGGACTCCGGCTATGGCTACACCTTC,CASSDSGYGYTF
TRBD1,.,TRBJ2-7,TRBV5-6,TGTGCCAGCAGCTCCCGGGACAGCCGTTCCTACGAGCAGTACTTC,CASSSRDSRSYEQYF
TRBD1,once,TRBJ2-3,TRBV27,TGTGCCACCGGGTTGACAGGGGCGGCAGATACGCAGTATTTT,CATGLTGAADTQYF
.,.,TRBJ1-2,TRBV27,TGTGCCAGTAGTAGGGGCGGGGGATATGGCTACACCTTC,CASSRGGGYGYTF
.,.,TRBJ2-1,TRBV7-2,TGTGCCAGCAGCCCTAGGGGGGAGCAGTTCTTC,CASSPRGEQFF
TRBD1,.,TRBJ2-3,TRBV5-1,TGCGCCAGCAGCAACAGGGGGATGATAGATACGCAGTATTTT,CASSNRGMIDTQYF
TRBD2,.,TRBJ2-2,TRBV27,TGTGCCAGCAGTTCCTCCGGGACGGAGGATCTAGCGGGAAGCACCGGGGAGCTGTTTTTT,CASSSSGTEDLAGSTGELFF
.,.,TRBJ2-3,TRBV29-1,TGCAGCGTTGTAGGTGGGAGGGGGGTAGATACGCAGTATTTT,CSVVGGRGVDTQYF
.,once,TRBJ1-6,TRBV27,TGTGCCAGCAGTCCCGGAGTCTCCTATAATTCACCCCTCCACTTT,CASSPGVSYNSPLHF
.,.,TRBJ2-5,TRBV27,TGTGCCACTGGGACTGCCCAAGAGACCCAGTACTTC,CATGTAQETQYF
.,.,TRBJ2-3,TRBV4-1,TGCGCCAGCAGCCCCCTATTCTTTCGGGAGCTGGCAGATACGCAGTATTTT,CASSPLFFRELADTQYF
TRBD2,.,TRBJ2-1,TRBV10-3,TGTGCCATCAGCCTTAGCGGGTCCTACAATGAGCAGTTCTTC,CAISLSGSYNEQFF
.,.,TRBJ2-2,TRBV5-4,TGTGCCAGCAGCTCCCCTACCGGGATTGTCACCGGGGAGCTGTTTTTT,CASSSPTGIVTGELFF
.,.,TRBJ1-5,TRBV15,TGTGCCACCAACACCGGGACAAATAGCAATCAGCCCCAGCATTTT,CATNTGTNSNQPQHF
.,.,TRBJ2-1,TRBV4-1,TGCGCCAGCAGCCAAGATAGCTTTGGCTCCTACAATGAGCAGTTCTTC,CASSQDSFGSYNEQFF
TRBD1,.,TRBJ2-1,TRBV10-3,TGTGCCATCAGCCAGGGACAGGGTGTTGGCAATGAGCAGTTCTTC,CAISQGQGVGNEQFF
.,once,TRBJ2-2,TRBV5-4,TGTGCCAGCAGCTTAGGAAGGATGGGGGGGCCCACCGGGGAGCTGTTTTTT,CASSLGRMGGPTGELFF
.,.,TRBJ2-5,TRBV10-1,TGCGCCAGCAGTGAGTCCCCCGGGAAAGAGACCCAGTACTTC,CASSESPGKETQYF
TRBD1,.,TRBJ1-3,TRBV5-1,TGCGCCAGCAAAACTGGGACAGTAGGAAACACCATATATTTT,CASKTGTVGNTIYF
TRBD2,.,TRBJ2-7,TRBV29-1,TGCAGCGTTGCATTTCGGACTAGCGGGTATAGCTCCTACGAGCAGTACTTC,CSVAFRTSGYSSYEQYF
.,once,TRBJ2-4,TRBV30,TGTGCCTGGACCGGCGGGGTATCGCTAGCCAAAAACATTCAGTACTTC,CAWTGGVSLAKNIQYF
TRBD2,few,TRBJ2-7,TRBV6-5,TGTGCCAGCAGTTATCTTCCGGGGGGATCCTACGAGCAGTACTTC,CASSYLPGGSYEQYF
.,.,TRBJ1-1,TRBV7-2,TGTGCCAGCCGGAGGTCCGCCACTGAAGCTTTCTTT,CASRRSATEAFF
TRBD2,few,TRBJ2-2,TRBV6-4,TGTGCCAGCAGTGACTCAAGCGGGAGCACCGGGGAGCTGTTTTTT,CASSDSSGSTGELFF
TRBD1,.,TRBJ1-1,TRBV9,TGTGCCAGCAGCGTGATAGGGGGCATGAACACTGAAGCTTTCTTT,CASSVIGGMNTEAFF
TRBD1,few,TRBJ1-2,TRBV27,TGTGCCAGCAGTACACAGGGGGGGAACTATGGCTACACCTTC,CASSTQGGNYGYTF
.,.,TRBJ2-2,TRBV2,TGTGCCAGCAGCTTGGGACTCGGCACCGGGGAGCTGTTTTTT,CASSLGLGTGELFF
TRBD1,few,TRBJ2-7,TRBV6-5,TGTGCCAGCAGTTACTCGACAGGGGTGTACGAGCAGTACTTC,CASSYSTGVYEQYF
TRBD1,.,TRBJ1-1,TRBV6-5,TGTGCCAGCAGGGAATCAACAGGGGCGAACACTGAAGCTTTCTTT,CASRESTGANTEAFF
TRBD1,.,TRBJ1-6,TRBV10-3,TGTGCCACAATACAGGGGTTCTATAATTCACCCCTCCACTTT,CATIQGFYNSPLHF